What follows is one T cell receptor beta chain and its context. Its cognate antigen is unknown. These data originate in a study of cytomegalovirus exposure and HLA in healthy donors. Findings of the study overall: A later analysis found TCR association rates differed by HLA locus, highest for DRB1 and lowest for HLA-C.

The CDR3 is made up of 13 amino acids. The germline V and J ends were trimmed by 8 bases and 3 bases, with 11 bases remaining between them. Germline V gene sequence: CDR1 SNHLY, CDR2 FYNNEI. The PCR made use of 60 Vbeta and 13 Jbeta primers. Clones were read by immunoSEQ multiplex PCR, and TCRdb kept only the in-frame ones, dropping some. The sample includes roughly 180,000 clones, roughly 80% of them seen just once. Sequenced: PBMCs. The receptor's source is a woman between 40 and 50 years old in good health and CMV-seropositive. V gene TRBV2 combines with J gene TRBJ2-1; D is unclear. CDR3 sequence: CASSTISYNEQFF. Here the CDR3 DNA reads TGTGCCAGCTCAACCATTAGCTACAATGAGCAGTTCTTC. Full variable domain (rest looked up from reference TRBV2 and TRBJ2-1): EPEVTQTPSHQVTQMGQEVILRCVPISNHLYFYWYRQILGQKVEFLVSFYNNEISEKSEIFDDQFSVERPDGSNFTLKIRSTKLEDSAMYFCASSTISYNEQFFGPGTRLTVL.